A selection of T cell receptor beta chains follows, all from one sample in a study of CD8 T cells in ankylosing spondylitis. Via MiXCR, TCRdb re-called the 5' RACE reads, giving one row per CDR3 protein. The data contain roughly 35,000 distinct CDR3 sequences, 15% to 20% of them singletons. The sequenced sample was blood. The source of these receptors is a male donor with ankylosing spondylitis or in good health (not recorded which). Each CDR3 is given without its conserved first and last residue.

J gene,V gene,CDR3 protein
TRBJ1-1,TRBV10-1,ASREGALVMNTEAF
TRBJ2-3,TRBV20-1,SARVTGQPRDTQY
TRBJ2-3,TRBV7-2,ASSGGLVTDTQY
TRBJ2-1,TRBV12-3/TRBV12-4,ASSQTNEQF
TRBJ2-2,TRBV28,ASKKEGSGSGELF
TRBJ1-4,TRBV5-1,ASSLSSATNEKLF
TRBJ2-1,TRBV11-2,ASSLARLAGEQF
TRBJ2-3,TRBV4-3,ASSPSSTDTQY
TRBJ2-1,TRBV5-1,ASSSEPDRASYNEQF
TRBJ2-5,TRBV29-1,SVPDGGQETQY
TRBJ2-2,TRBV27,ATAGVGELF
TRBJ2-2,TRBV7-2,ASSPDRVRTGELF
TRBJ2-3,TRBV12-3/TRBV12-4,ASSYQGYDTQY
TRBJ2-5,TRBV12-3/TRBV12-4,ASSLAAGGFETQY
TRBJ2-5,TRBV29-1,SAGGIQETQY
TRBJ2-1,TRBV20-1,SASPLVHNEQF
TRBJ2-2,TRBV28,ASSLIEGAIYTGELF
TRBJ2-5,TRBV6-2/TRBV6-3,ASRTGGETQY
TRBJ2-5,TRBV12-3/TRBV12-4,ASTQTGGYETQY
TRBJ2-5,TRBV29-1,SVERGETQY
TRBJ1-5,TRBV28,ASSSGGGNQPQH
TRBJ2-3,TRBV28,ASKESTDTQY
TRBJ2-3,TRBV7-2,ASRDGGSTDTQY
TRBJ2-3,TRBV5-1,ASSFNTDTQY
TRBJ2-2,TRBV27,ASSLWGTLDIGELF
TRBJ2-1,TRBV5-1,ASSRLDGEQF
TRBJ2-1,TRBV24-1,ATSNRYSLNEQF
TRBJ2-3,TRBV9,ASSVSGRIPDTQY
TRBJ1-1,TRBV29-1,SITTGGNTEAF
TRBJ2-7,TRBV6-5,ASSPRTGGGYEQY
TRBJ2-2,TRBV5-1,ASSLDPGELF
TRBJ1-1,TRBV28,ASSLSNRVGTEAF
TRBJ2-1,TRBV5-1,ASSFGANYNEQF
TRBJ1-4,TRBV5-1,ASSLVFNEKLF
TRBJ2-1,TRBV10-3,AISVWVGNEQF
TRBJ2-5,TRBV7-7,ASSSNRGRETQY
TRBJ2-2,TRBV9,ASSGFRNTGELF
TRBJ2-5,TRBV12-3/TRBV12-4,ASSPGQLEETQY
TRBJ2-7,TRBV7-2,ASGRTSGLSYEQY
TRBJ2-2,TRBV5-1,ASSPISSGSGELF
TRBJ1-6,TRBV28,ASTGGSRGFGSPLH
TRBJ2-6,TRBV24-1,ATSKTGSGANVLT
TRBJ1-1,TRBV20-1,SAEPTQGYTEAF
TRBJ2-2,TRBV7-3,ASSPQSGANTGELF
TRBJ2-1,TRBV7-3,ASSPQQGHNEQF
TRBJ2-1,TRBV7-2,ASSLTSGGALEQF
TRBJ2-3,TRBV29-1,SVETAGDDTQY
TRBJ2-1,TRBV7-6,ASTQGFNEQF
TRBJ1-1,TRBV20-1,SARRAGGTEAF
TRBJ2-5,TRBV25-1,ASSESRGLGETQY